This T cell receptor beta chain was sequenced during a study of cytomegalovirus exposure and HLA in healthy donors. Overall study results and limits: The listing of fewer than 200 TCR beta chains classed them as cytomegalovirus-associated. It was confirmed in vitro that a few of the CMV-associated chains were specific for CMV antigens. Most TCR sequences showed up rarely, but some public TCRs showed up in many donors.

The donors formed part of the roughly 110-subject validation cohort, distinct from the approximately 670-subject first cohort. Comment on this clone: What it binds is not known.

Method: immunoSEQ multiplex PCR; TCRdb's copy keeps in-frame clones and lacks some. The repertoire holds 240,000 or so clones, with approximately 86% as singletons. The CDR3 is made up of 17 amino acids. Germline CDR1 is SGHDT and CDR2 is YYEEEE. Trimming removed 0 bases at V and 3 bases at J, with 15 bases between. The TCR was taken from a woman in her twenties or thirties in good health and CMV-seropositive. The chain couples TRBV5-6 to TRBJ2-2; D might be TRBD2 (6 bases). Sequencing used PBMCs. CDR3 bases: TGTGCCAGCAGCTTGGAGGTAATGGGACTGGACACCGGGGAGCTGTTTTTT. It codes for CASSLEVMGLDTGELFF. Variable domain in full (rest from reference TRBV5-6 and TRBJ2-2): DAGVTQSPTHLIKTRGQQVTLRCSPKSGHDTVSWYQQALGQGPQFIFQYYEEEERQRGNFPDRFSGHQFPNYSSELNVNALLLGDSALYLCASSLEVMGLDTGELFFGEGSRLTVL.